A selection of T cell receptor beta chains follows, all from one sample in a study of glioma-infiltrating T cells after dendritic cell vaccination. Data came from immunoSEQ multiplex PCR; TCRdb stores just in-frame clones and leaves some out. The sample records roughly 100,000 clones, around 81% being singletons. Sequencing used blood, obtained before dendritic cell vaccination. Receptor source: a human donor with glioblastoma. Both conserved end residues are part of each CDR3. The D gene is left open where the match is weak. Some rows mark clone size as missing; the rest say once, few, many or name a class of expanded clone.

clone_size	v_call	d_call	j_call	cdr3_nt	cdr3_aa
.	TRBV11-3	.	TRBJ1-1	TGTGCCAGCAGCTTAGATCTTATGGGGGGGGATGCTTTCTTT	CASSLDLMGGDAFF
.	TRBV5-6	TRBD1	TRBJ1-3	TGTGCCAGCAGCTTCCGGACAGGGTATGGAAACACCATATATTTT	CASSFRTGYGNTIYF
.	TRBV11-2	TRBD1	TRBJ2-1	TGTGCCAGCAGCCCCATAAGGTACAGGGGGCACGACAATGAGCAGTTCTTC	CASSPIRYRGHDNEQFF
.	TRBV5-1	.	TRBJ2-7	TGCGCCAGCCGAGAGACAGTATCCTCCTACGAGCAGTACTTC	CASRETVSSYEQYF
.	TRBV9	.	TRBJ2-5	TGTGCCAGCAGCGCCCACGGGCTAGCGTTGGAGACCCAGTACTTC	CASSAHGLALETQYF
few	TRBV18	.	TRBJ2-7	TGTGCCAGCTCACCTAGTTTCGGACAAGGTAGCGGGCAGTACTTC	CASSPSFGQGSGQYF
.	TRBV2	TRBD2	TRBJ2-1	TGTGCCAGCACCTTATGGGGGTTAGCGGGGGGCAATGAGCAGTTCTTC	CASTLWGLAGGNEQFF
.	TRBV7-2	.	TRBJ2-1	TGTGCCAGCAGCCCTCACAGGGGCGGGGCCGGGCAGTTCTTC	CASSPHRGGAGQFF
.	TRBV5-1	TRBD1	TRBJ1-6	TGCGCCAGCAGATCGGGACAGGACTATAATTCACCCCTCCACTTT	CASRSGQDYNSPLHF
.	TRBV2	.	TRBJ2-1	TGTGCCAGCGCGGGACGGTGGAATGAGCAGTTCTTC	CASAGRWNEQFF
few	TRBV6-5	.	TRBJ1-5	TGTGCCAGCAGCGAACATAGCAATCAGCCCCAGCATTTT	CASSEHSNQPQHF
.	TRBV6-6	.	TRBJ2-3	TGTGCCAGCAGTTACTCGTACGGAGGGGATACGCAGTATTTT	CASSYSYGGDTQYF
.	TRBV6-1	TRBD1	TRBJ1-2	TGTGCCAGCAGTGAAGGGACAGGGGAGAGGGGTAACTATGGCTACACCTTC	CASSEGTGERGNYGYTF
few	TRBV10-3	TRBD2	TRBJ2-6	TGTGCCATCAGTGCGGGGGGGCCTGGGGCCAACGTCCTGACTTTC	CAISAGGPGANVLTF
.	TRBV21-1	.	TRBJ2-5	TGTGCCAGCAGCAAATCGACAGGTCCTTGGAGGGAGACCCAGTACTTC	CASSKSTGPWRETQYF
.	TRBV7-9	.	TRBJ1-1	TGTGCCAGCAGCTTAGCCAGGGAGGCCACTGAAGCTTTCTTT	CASSLAREATEAFF
.	TRBV27	TRBD1	TRBJ2-7	TGTGCCAGCAGTTTATCGGCCCAGACAGGGAACGAGCAGTACTTC	CASSLSAQTGNEQYF
.	TRBV30	.	TRBJ2-7	TGTGCCTGGAGTAAGTTCTCCTACGAGCAGTACTTC	CAWSKFSYEQYF
.	TRBV7-2	TRBD2	TRBJ2-7	TGTGCCAGCAGCCGGACTAGCGGGCCTAGTGAGCAGTACTTC	CASSRTSGPSEQYF
.	TRBV7-3	.	TRBJ2-7	TGTGCCAGCAGCTCAGGAGGCCCCGGTGGGACCTACGAGCAGTACTTC	CASSSGGPGGTYEQYF
.	TRBV7-2	TRBD1	TRBJ2-1	TGTGCCAGCAGCTTGCGGACAGGAAGCTCCTACAATGAGCAGTTCTTC	CASSLRTGSSYNEQFF
.	TRBV4-1	TRBD1	TRBJ2-4	TGCGCCAGCAGCCTCGACAGGGGTAGCATTCAGTACTTC	CASSLDRGSIQYF
.	TRBV5-1	TRBD1	TRBJ2-3	TGCGCCAGCAGCTTATCCGGGACAGCAGATACGCAGTATTTT	CASSLSGTADTQYF
.	TRBV5-1	.	TRBJ1-3	TGCGCCAGCAGCTTGGCCAGGGCAGGGGAATATCCTGGAAACACCATATATTTT	CASSLARAGEYPGNTIYF
.	TRBV5-4	.	TRBJ2-7	TGTGCCAGCAGCCAGGACAGATCCTACGAGCAGTACTTC	CASSQDRSYEQYF
.	TRBV29-1	TRBD1	TRBJ1-2	TGCAGCGTTGATATGCGCCCACAGGGGGCCCTTAACTATGGCTACACCTTC	CSVDMRPQGALNYGYTF
.	TRBV11-3	.	TRBJ2-2	TGTGCCAGCAGCCAGGGGTTCGCGAACACCGGGGAGCTGTTTTTT	CASSQGFANTGELFF
.	TRBV6-5	TRBD1	TRBJ2-2	TGTGCCAGCAGTTACCGACAGGGGCAGGGCACCGGGGAGCTGTTTTTT	CASSYRQGQGTGELFF
.	TRBV14	.	TRBJ1-3	TGTGCCAGCAGCCAAGACGCGGACTCTGGAAACACCATATATTTT	CASSQDADSGNTIYF
.	TRBV18	.	TRBJ2-5	TGTGCCAGCTCACCGCGGGAGACCCAGTACTTC	CASSPRETQYF
.	TRBV2	TRBD2	TRBJ2-1	TGTGCCAGCAGTGGGACTAGCGGGGGGTGGAATGAGCAGTTCTTC	CASSGTSGGWNEQFF
.	TRBV4-3	.	TRBJ1-1	TGCGCCAGCAGCCAAGAGGGCCCAAGGACTGAAGCTTTCTTT	CASSQEGPRTEAFF
.	TRBV7-3	TRBD2	TRBJ2-5	TGTGCCTCCTCCGCCGGGACTATACAAGAGACCCAGTACTTC	CASSAGTIQETQYF
.	TRBV7-2	.	TRBJ1-1	TGTGCCAGCAGCTCACTAGGGTTGTTGACTGAAGCTTTCTTT	CASSSLGLLTEAFF
.	TRBV5-1	.	TRBJ1-4	TGCGCCAGCAGCTTGGCAGGTTCGGCTAATGAAAAACTGTTTTTT	CASSLAGSANEKLFF
.	TRBV18	.	TRBJ1-5	TGTGCCAGCTCACCCCGGGTATATGACAATCAGCCCCAGCATTTT	CASSPRVYDNQPQHF
.	TRBV7-3	TRBD1	TRBJ1-2	TGTGCCAGCAGCTTATCCGCAGGGGGAGGTGGCTACACCTTC	CASSLSAGGGGYTF
.	TRBV19	TRBD1	TRBJ1-2	TGTGCCAGTAGCCGGGACAGGGCAAGCAGGACTAACTATGGCTACACCTTC	CASSRDRASRTNYGYTF
once	TRBV4-2	TRBD2	TRBJ2-5	TGTGCCAGCAGCGGAGACCCCGGGACTAGCGGGGGGCCTCAAGAGACCCAGTACTTC	CASSGDPGTSGGPQETQYF
.	TRBV7-8	TRBD1	TRBJ1-5	TGTGCCAGCAGCGCGCGGGACAGGGGGCCACTAAATCAGCCCCAGCATTTT	CASSARDRGPLNQPQHF